This T cell receptor (beta chain) stems from a study of T cell responses to AZD1222 COVID-19 vaccine. V was clipped by 2 bases and J by 4 bases, with 11 bases between them. The CDR3 runs to 15 residues. Germline lookup yields CDR1 SGHTA and CDR2 FQGNSA. Clones were sequenced by immunoSEQ multiplex PCR, and TCRdb holds only the in-frame ones, with some missing. The sample has 150,000 or so clones; 87% are singletons. The chain couples TRBV7-2 to TRBJ2-2; weak D call: TRBD2 (6 bases). The starting material was peripheral blood, obtained 28 days after the second AZD1222 dose. This sequence was found in an adult who received the AZD1222 COVID-19 vaccine. The CDR3 protein is CASSLMTRSTGELFF. The CDR3 DNA sequence: TGTGCCAGCAGCTTAATGACTAGATCCACCGGGGAGCTGTTTTTT.